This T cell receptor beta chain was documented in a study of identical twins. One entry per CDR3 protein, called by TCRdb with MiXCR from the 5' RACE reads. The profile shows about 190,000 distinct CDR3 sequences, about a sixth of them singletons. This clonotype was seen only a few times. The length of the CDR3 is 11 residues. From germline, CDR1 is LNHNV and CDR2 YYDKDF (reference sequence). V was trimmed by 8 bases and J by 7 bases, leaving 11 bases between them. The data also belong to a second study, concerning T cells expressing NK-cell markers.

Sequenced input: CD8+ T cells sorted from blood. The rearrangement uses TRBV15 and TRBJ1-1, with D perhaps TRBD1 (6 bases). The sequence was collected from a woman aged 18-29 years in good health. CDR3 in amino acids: CATEGDGEAFF. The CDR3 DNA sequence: TGTGCCACCGAGGGGGACGGTGAAGCTTTCTTT.